The TCR beta chain under discussion was sequenced for a study of T cell responses to AZD1222 COVID-19 vaccine (dated by TCRdb to about 2021). Background on the whole study: TCR sequencing covered 230 to 250 trial participants: roughly 200 given two doses of AZD1222 and 26 given two doses of MenACWY control vaccine. Trial participants were enrolled by age into subgroups of 18-55, 56-69 and 70-plus years, and about 150, 27 and 61 TCR-sequenced participants, respectively, were included in these subgroups. The paper's findings and limits, for the study overall: Only five to seven AZD1222 recipients were SARS-CoV-2 seropositive at baseline, limiting conclusions about previously exposed vaccinees. Reportedly, almost half of the unique spike-specific TCRs recognized epitopes lying outside the regions that are mutated in the B.1.351 and B.1.1.7 variants. In the small 56-69-year group, the increase in depth fell short of significance, most likely because of low power. The vaccine-associated CD4 TCRs covered the entire spike protein, and the dominant responses fell in regions 160-218 and 743-854. No day 14 peak-response samples were available, so repertoires were characterized only after the peak T cell response. Spike-specific TCR breadth and depth rose significantly after two AZD1222 doses compared with day 0 and with MenACWY recipients. Participants were mostly white British, with more females than males. The authors suggested clonal diversity may have been underestimated.

In the paper's terms, the time point label means: about 28 days (+/-7) after the second vaccine dose. AZD1222 recipients given second doses at about 4 weeks or at about 12 weeks were pooled, since spike-specific TCR depth and breadth were not found to differ between the two schedules. Vaccinee samples came from UK trials COV001 and COV002, including a single-blind randomized controlled phase 2/3 trial of AZD1222 (ChAdOx1 nCoV-19) in healthy adults. For TCRbeta chain sequencing, PBMC samples were collected from trial participants at day 0 and at day 28 after the second dose. From the cysteine up to the phenylalanine, the CDR3 has a length of 14 residues. Of all the DNA, just the CDR3 is kept, 42 bases in frame from base 1. V is clipped by 5 bases and J by 0 bases, and the sequence between their germline boundaries is 11 bases long. As encoded in the germline V gene, CDR1 is SGHTA while CDR2 is FQGNSA.

The CDR3 regions of human TCRbeta chains were analyzed by immunosequencing. Concerning the study's data processing: Repertoire TCRs were matched against a reference library of SARS-CoV-2-specific TCRs generated with the MIRA antigen-specificity platform. Breadth was defined as the fraction of unique TCRs that were SARS-CoV-2-associated. Depth was defined as the fraction of total T cells that were SARS-CoV-2-associated. Using the MIRA data, every spike-specific TCR was mapped to the spike region that the TCR reacted to and assigned to either a CD4 or a CD8 class. Log10-transformed breadth and depth values were compared by one-way ANOVA with Sidak's multiple comparisons tests. TCRdb mirrors the immuneACCESS table, restricted to in-frame sequences. Some clones are absent from its copies; in checked studies, under half trace to an unresolved V gene, and the reason for the others is unknown. The D gene and trimming were derived from the DNA, and the V and J assignments and clone size from that table. The sample table shows 150,000 or so clones, and about 87% are seen once. The ten most abundant clones make up roughly 9.7% of the sample.

To note about this clone: Its cognate antigen has yet to be identified. No base quality information exists; no much larger clone differs at one position.

Sequenced here: peripheral blood, sampled 28 days after the second AZD1222 dose. Recombination linked TRBV7-2 to TRBJ2-7; the D gene is possibly TRBD1, with 5 bases matching. The receptor was derived from an adult who received the AZD1222 COVID-19 vaccine. The sequenced DNA: TGTGCCAGCAGCACAGGTGTTAGCTCCTACGAGCAGTACTTC. Translation gives CASSTGVSSYEQYF.